A selection of T cell receptor beta chains follows, all from one sample in a study of control samples from healthy donors and cancer patients. Generated by immunoSEQ multiplex PCR, the TCRdb table keeps only in-frame clones and is missing some. The repertoire holds over 85,000 clones, roughly 94% seen once, with over 2% in the top ten. The sequenced sample consisted of blood. These receptors were taken from a woman younger than 30 in good health. CDR3s include the opening cysteine and the closing phenylalanine or tryptophan. Fields, in order: J gene, clone size, V gene, D gene, CDR3 DNA, CDR3 protein. The D gene is left open where the match is weak. The listing skips clone size in some rows; elsewhere it reads once, few, many or a size class.

J: TRBJ1-2; size: -; V: TRBV6-6; D: -; DNA: TGTGCCAGCAGTTACTCGAGACGGGGAGGCTACACCTTC; CDR3: CASSYSRRGGYTF
J: TRBJ1-6; size: -; V: TRBV7-8; D: -; DNA: TGTGCCAGCAGCTTATCCCCTTTGCGGGCCCCCAATTCACCCCTCCACTTT; CDR3: CASSLSPLRAPNSPLHF
J: TRBJ2-1; size: -; V: TRBV7-2; D: TRBD2; DNA: TGTGCCAGCAGCTTATCTGGGACTAGCAATGAGCAGTTCTTC; CDR3: CASSLSGTSNEQFF
J: TRBJ2-1; size: -; V: TRBV7-9; D: TRBD1; DNA: TGTGCCAGCAGCTTAGACAGGGGGCGTAGCAATGAGCAGTTCTTC; CDR3: CASSLDRGRSNEQFF
J: TRBJ2-1; size: -; V: TRBV6-1; D: -; DNA: TGTGCCAGCAGGGAAGACAGGCCCTACAATGAGCAGTTCTTC; CDR3: CASREDRPYNEQFF
J: TRBJ2-7; size: -; V: TRBV7-9; D: TRBD1; DNA: TGTGCCAGCAGCTACACACCGGGACAGGGGGTCTACGAGCAGTACTTC; CDR3: CASSYTPGQGVYEQYF
J: TRBJ1-5; size: -; V: TRBV30; D: -; DNA: TGTGCCTGGAGTAGAGACAGTCAGCCCCAGCATTTT; CDR3: CAWSRDSQPQHF
J: TRBJ2-7; size: once; V: TRBV11-3; D: -; DNA: TGTGCCAGCAGCTTCAGGTTTGCGGACGAGCAGTACTTC; CDR3: CASSFRFADEQYF
J: TRBJ1-4; size: -; V: TRBV27; D: -; DNA: TGTGCCAGCAGTTTAGTGGGGGCTAATGAAAAACTGTTTTTT; CDR3: CASSLVGANEKLFF
J: TRBJ1-1; size: -; V: TRBV20-1; D: -; DNA: TGCAGTGCTCGGAAAACAGGAGCTTTCTTT; CDR3: CSARKTGAFF
J: TRBJ2-7; size: -; V: TRBV11-2; D: -; DNA: TGTGCCAGCAGCTTAATCAGGGGGGCCGGTGACGAGCAGTACTTC; CDR3: CASSLIRGAGDEQYF
J: TRBJ1-3; size: -; V: TRBV7-2; D: -; DNA: TGTGCCAGCAGCCCCGCTCCATCTTACAGGAGCTCTGGAAACACCATATATTTT; CDR3: CASSPAPSYRSSGNTIYF
J: TRBJ2-2; size: -; V: TRBV11-2; D: -; DNA: TGTGCCAGCAGCTTTTTACAGGGTGCCACCGGGGAGCTGTTTTTT; CDR3: CASSFLQGATGELFF
J: TRBJ2-2; size: -; V: TRBV5-5; D: TRBD1; DNA: TGTGCCAGCAGGACAGGGGTCGGCGGGGAGCTGTTTTTT; CDR3: CASRTGVGGELFF
J: TRBJ1-1; size: few; V: TRBV10-3; D: TRBD1; DNA: TGTGCCACCCGAAGGACAGGAGACAACACTGAAGCTTTCTTT; CDR3: CATRRTGDNTEAFF
J: TRBJ2-7; size: -; V: TRBV13; D: TRBD1; DNA: TGTGCCAGCAGCCTATTCTCAGCCGGGACAGGGGTCTACGAGCAGTACTTC; CDR3: CASSLFSAGTGVYEQYF
J: TRBJ2-7; size: -; V: TRBV6-8; D: -; DNA: TGTGCCAGCAGTTACAGTACAGGACCTGCCTACGAGCAGTACTTC; CDR3: CASSYSTGPAYEQYF
J: TRBJ1-4; size: -; V: TRBV5-1; D: -; DNA: TGCGCCAGCAGGAGTAGGTACGGGGCTGAAAAACTGTTTTTT; CDR3: CASRSRYGAEKLFF
J: TRBJ1-1; size: -; V: TRBV2; D: -; DNA: TGTGCCAGCAGTGAATCGCGCAGAAGCTGGGCCGAAGCTTTCTTT; CDR3: CASSESRRSWAEAFF
J: TRBJ1-1; size: -; V: TRBV3-1/TRBV3-2; D: -; DNA: TGTGCCAGCAGCCAAGGGCAAATGAACACTGAAGCTTTCTTT; CDR3: CASSQGQMNTEAFF
J: TRBJ2-2; size: -; V: TRBV3-1/TRBV3-2; D: TRBD2; DNA: TGTGCCAGCAGCCAAAGTCGCAGCGGGGGGGCCGCCACCGGGGAGCTGTTTTTT; CDR3: CASSQSRSGGAATGELFF
J: TRBJ1-1; size: -; V: TRBV5-6; D: -; DNA: TGTGCCAGCAGCCGTACTATGAACACTGAAGCTTTCTTT; CDR3: CASSRTMNTEAFF
J: TRBJ1-5; size: -; V: TRBV2; D: -; DNA: TGTGCCAGCAAGGAGCCCGGCAGCAATCAGCCCCAGCATTTT; CDR3: CASKEPGSNQPQHF
J: TRBJ1-6; size: once; V: TRBV11-2; D: -; DNA: TGTGCCAGCAGCCAAGGGGGGCTTCAGTATAATTCACCCCTCCACTTT; CDR3: CASSQGGLQYNSPLHF
J: TRBJ1-1; size: -; V: TRBV19; D: -; DNA: TGTGCCAGTAGTATCTTAGAGAACACTGAAGCTTTCTTT; CDR3: CASSILENTEAFF
J: TRBJ1-5; size: -; V: TRBV30; D: -; DNA: TGTGCCTGGAGTGAGGGAAGGGCCGGGCAGCCCCAGCATTTT; CDR3: CAWSEGRAGQPQHF
J: TRBJ2-1; size: -; V: TRBV3-1/TRBV3-2; D: TRBD2; DNA: TGTGCCAGCAGCCAAGAGACTAGCGGGAGGAACAATGAGCAGTTCTTC; CDR3: CASSQETSGRNNEQFF
J: TRBJ2-7; size: once; V: TRBV7-8; D: TRBD1; DNA: TGTGCCAGCAGCTTAGTTGACAGGGGCCTAGGATACGAGCAGTACTTC; CDR3: CASSLVDRGLGYEQYF
J: TRBJ1-1; size: -; V: TRBV29-1; D: TRBD1; DNA: TGCAGCGTTGAGGGACAGGGGGGTACTGAAGCTTTCTTT; CDR3: CSVEGQGGTEAFF
J: TRBJ1-1; size: few; V: TRBV18; D: TRBD1; DNA: TGTGCCAGCTCGCTAGGACAGGGGCAAACTGAAGCTTTCTTT; CDR3: CASSLGQGQTEAFF
J: TRBJ1-4; size: -; V: TRBV7-9; D: -; DNA: TGTGCCAGCAGCAAGGACGGACCAAATGAAAAACTGTTTTTT; CDR3: CASSKDGPNEKLFF
J: TRBJ2-7; size: -; V: TRBV19; D: TRBD2; DNA: TGTGCCAGTAGTATAGCGGGGGGCTCCTACGAGCAGTACTTC; CDR3: CASSIAGGSYEQYF
J: TRBJ2-1; size: -; V: TRBV24-1; D: TRBD2; DNA: TGTGCCACCGATACCGGACTAGCGGGCGGTAATGAGCAGTTCTTC; CDR3: CATDTGLAGGNEQFF
J: TRBJ1-2; size: -; V: TRBV10-3; D: -; DNA: TGTGCCATCAGTGAGTCTGGGGGGTATGGCTACACCTTC; CDR3: CAISESGGYGYTF
J: TRBJ2-3; size: -; V: TRBV27; D: -; DNA: TGTGCCAGCAGTAGAGGGGGAGGCACAGATACGCAGTATTTT; CDR3: CASSRGGGTDTQYF
J: TRBJ1-2; size: -; V: TRBV5-6; D: -; DNA: TGTGCCAGCAGCGACCCTGGCGCAAACTATGGCTACACCTTC; CDR3: CASSDPGANYGYTF
J: TRBJ2-3; size: -; V: TRBV18; D: -; DNA: TGTGCCAGCTCTATTGAAGATACGCAGTATTTT; CDR3: CASSIEDTQYF
J: TRBJ1-5; size: -; V: TRBV20-1; D: -; DNA: TGCAGTGCTAGTCCCTCAGAACCCAATCAGCCCCAGCATTTT; CDR3: CSASPSEPNQPQHF
J: TRBJ2-5; size: -; V: TRBV6-2/TRBV6-3; D: -; DNA: TGTGCCAGCAGCCAAACCCAAGAGACCCAGTACTTC; CDR3: CASSQTQETQYF
J: TRBJ1-5; size: -; V: TRBV19; D: TRBD1; DNA: TGTGCCAGTAGTGCCAGGGGGCCTGGTCAGCCCCAGCATTTT; CDR3: CASSARGPGQPQHF
J: TRBJ1-5; size: -; V: TRBV30; D: -; DNA: TGTGCCTGGAGTGTAGCGGCGGGTCAGCCCCAGCATTTT; CDR3: CAWSVAAGQPQHF
J: TRBJ1-1; size: -; V: TRBV7-8; D: -; DNA: TGTGCCAGCAGCTTATGGGCCGAGGGTATCCCTGAAGCTTTCTTT; CDR3: CASSLWAEGIPEAFF
J: TRBJ2-5; size: -; V: TRBV4-2; D: TRBD2; DNA: TGTGCCAGCAGCCCCTCCGTACTAGCGGGAGGGGGGAAATGGGAGACCCAGTACTTC; CDR3: CASSPSVLAGGGKWETQYF
J: TRBJ1-3; size: once; V: TRBV6-5; D: TRBD1; DNA: TGTGCCAGCAGCGACAGGGGGCCATCTGGAAACACCATATATTTT; CDR3: CASSDRGPSGNTIYF
J: TRBJ2-6; size: -; V: TRBV19; D: TRBD2; DNA: TGTGCCAGCAAGCCCCAAACTAGCGGAACTTTCTCTGGGGCCAACGTCCTGACTTTC; CDR3: CASKPQTSGTFSGANVLTF